The 12 T cell receptor beta chains listed next were all sequenced from one sample in a study of cytomegalovirus exposure and HLA in healthy donors. The primer mix had 60 Vbeta and 13 Jbeta primers. The repertoire was sequenced with immunoSEQ multiplex PCR; TCRdb's copy has only in-frame clones and lacks some. Seen here are 100,000 to 150,000 clones, about three quarters observed once, and the top ten hold around 1.5%. Specimen: PBMCs. The origin of the receptors is a woman between 18 and 30 years old in good health and CMV-seronegative.

The chain carries TRBV4-2 and TRBJ2-1; TRBD1 matches 8 bases. Trimming removed 4 bases from V and 1 base from J; junction bases left unmatched: 3. Germline CDR1 LGHNA, CDR2 YNFKEQ. The CDR3 is 15 amino acids. The CDR3 is CASSPRDRSYNEQFF. The CDR3 nucleotides are TGTGCCAGCAGCCCTCGGGACAGGTCCTACAATGAGCAGTTCTTC.

The chain couples TRBV29-1 to TRBJ2-7; 8 positions agree with TRBD2. With V trimmed by 7 bases and J by 3 bases, 11 bases remained unmatched. There are 14 residues in the CDR3. Germline values: CDR1 SQVTM, CDR2 ANQGSEA. CDR3 sequence (DNA): TGCAGCGCACTGGAGGGACTAGGTAACTACGAGCAGTACTTC. It is translated as CSALEGLGNYEQYF.

This clone showed up just a few times. CDR3 DNA: TGTGCCAGCAGCTCCGGGACAGGGTTTGAAAAACTGTTTTTT. It codes for CASSSGTGFEKLFF. The chain carries TRBV5-4 and TRBJ1-4; 9 positions agree with TRBD1. Trimming removed 3 bases from V and 7 bases from J; junction bases left unmatched: 4. CDR1 and CDR2 (germline): SGHNT, YYREEE (reference sequence). The CDR3 has 14 residues.

V is TRBV2 and J is TRBJ2-7; 7 bases match TRBD2. The length of the CDR3 is 13 residues. The germline V gene has CDR1 SNHLY and CDR2 FYNNEI. The ends lost 8 bases at V and 2 bases at J; junction bases unmatched: 6. This chain's CDR3 is CASRSTSPYEQYF. CDR3 in DNA: TGTGCCAGCCGATCGACTAGCCCCTACGAGCAGTACTTC.

CDR3 bases: TGTGCCAGCAGCTTAGTGGCCTACACTGAAGCTTTCTTT. It yields the protein CASSLVAYTEAFF. The chain recombines TRBV7-2 with TRBJ1-1, with D uncertain. The CDR3 extends over 13 amino acids. Germline CDR1 and CDR2: SGHTA and FQGNSA. Trimming pared 1 base from V and 3 bases from J, leaving 6 bases between.

The CDR3 nucleotides are TGCGCCAGCAGTCAGAGAAATGCGGACAGGGCTGGAAACACCATATATTTT. Residues: CASSQRNADRAGNTIYF. V usage is TRBV5-1 and J usage is TRBJ1-3; 8 nucleotides agree with TRBD1. Trimming cost V 5 bases and J 2 bases; bases outside gene matches: 12. The CDR3 length is 17 residues. CDR1 and CDR2 (germline): SGHRS, YFSETQ.

This clone appeared once. The chain's CDR3 is CASSYTTDTQYF. For the CDR3, the DNA is TGCGCCAGCAGCTACACCACAGATACGCAGTATTTT. The rearrangement links TRBV5-1 to TRBJ2-3; D unclear. CDR1 SGHRS and CDR2 YFSETQ come from the germline V gene. This CDR3 comprises 12 residues. Deletions cut 3 bases from V and 2 bases from J, with 4 bases between.

The chain combines TRBV5-1 with TRBJ2-7, with 7 bases lining up with TRBD1. The V gene's germline CDR1 is SGHRS and CDR2 YFSETQ. Germline trimming cut 4 bases from V and 4 bases from J; bases unmatched to any gene: 14. The CDR3 totals 16 residues. This CDR3 reads CASSLGFGTEDYEQYF. CDR3 DNA: TGCGCCAGCAGCCTGGGTTTCGGGACAGAAGATTACGAGCAGTACTTC.

This clone was observed a handful of times. The chain combines TRBV30 with TRBJ1-2, with D hard to call. Trimming left V 2 bases short and J 9 bases short, with 16 bases between. Germline V gives CDR1 GTSNPN, CDR2 SVGIG (reference sequence). The CDR3 totals 13 residues. CDR3 coding DNA: TGTGCCTGGAGTCCTTGGACGAGGGCCAGCTACACCTTC. The encoded protein is CAWSPWTRASYTF.

The gene calls are TRBV5-5 and TRBJ2-5; 9 nucleotides match TRBD2. The CDR3 extends over 16 amino acids. The V gene end was trimmed by 1 base and the J gene end by 5 bases; junction bases not matched to a gene: 9. Germline CDR1 reads SGHKS; CDR2 reads YYEKEE (reference sequence). In DNA form, the CDR3 reads TGTGCCAGCAGCTTGTTAGCGGGAGATAGGGGCGAGACCCAGTACTTC. Amino acids: CASSLLAGDRGETQYF.

J is TRBJ2-1 and V is TRBV19; no firm D call. From germline, CDR1 is LNHDA and CDR2 SQIVND (reference sequence). This CDR3 is 11 amino acids long. V lost 5 bases and J 4 bases, leaving 3 bases between the germline ends. The CDR3 sequence is CASSAYNEQFF. The CDR3 nucleotides read TGTGCCAGTAGTGCGTACAATGAGCAGTTCTTC. The full variable domain, with the rest looked up from reference TRBV19 and TRBJ2-1, is DGGITQSPKYLFRKEGQNVTLSCEQNLNHDAMYWYRQDPGQGLRLIYYSQIVNDFQKGDIAEGYSVSREKKESFPLTVTSAQKNPTAFYLCASSAYNEQFFGPGTRLTVL.

For the CDR3, the DNA is TGTGCTAGTGGTTCGATACCGGGTCCTCCCTACGAGCAGTACTTC. Protein product: CASGSIPGPPYEQYF. The chain couples TRBV12-5 to TRBJ2-7; the D is unclear. Looked up from germline, CDR1 is LGHNT and CDR2 is FRNRAP. Trimming pared 4 bases from V and 2 bases from J, leaving 15 bases between. CDR3 size: 15 residues.